A selection of T cell receptor beta chains follows, all from one sample in a study of post-analysis software for immune sequencing data. MiXCR, applied by TCRdb to the PCR reads, yields one record per CDR3 protein. The table records hundreds of thousands of distinct CDR3 sequences, roughly 45% of them present only once. Sequenced input: blood. These receptor sequences come from a girl under 18 with multiple sclerosis. Each CDR3 is given with its conserved first and last residue. The order of the fields is CDR3 length, clone size, V gene, D gene, J gene, CDR3 DNA, CDR3 protein. The D gene is left open where the match is weak. Expanded clones are given a class, and other clones once, few, many or no size at all.

>16|few|TRBV29-1|.|TRBJ2-1
TGCAGCGTTGAAGGTCCGTGGGGCGGCTCCTACAATGAGCAGTTCTTC
CSVEGPWGGSYNEQFF
>14|.|TRBV2|.|TRBJ2-3
TGTGCCAGCAGTCCTTACGTCAACACAGATACGCAGTATTTT
CASSPYVNTDTQYF
>14|few|TRBV12-3/TRBV12-4|.|TRBJ1-4
TGTGCCAGCAGTTTAAAAGGGGCGGGAGAAAAACTGTTTTTT
CASSLKGAGEKLFF
>14|few|TRBV5-1|.|TRBJ1-1
TGCGCCAGCAGCTTGTCCCTGGGGGACACTGAAGCTTTCTTT
CASSLSLGDTEAFF
>15|few|TRBV20-1|.|TRBJ2-1
TGCAGTGCTAGATATAGCCCTCGATACTACAATGAGCAGTTCTTC
CSARYSPRYYNEQFF
>14|.|TRBV9|TRBD2|TRBJ2-5
TGTGCCAGCAGCGCCGGACTAGCCAGGGAGACCCAGTACTTC
CASSAGLARETQYF
>17|once|TRBV9|TRBD2|TRBJ2-5
TGTGCCAGCAGCGCAGGACTAGCGGGACGAGCGGGAGAGGCCCAGTACTTC
CASSAGLAGRAGEAQYF
>14|.|TRBV20-1|.|TRBJ2-7
TGCAGTGCTAGAGGTAGGGGACTTCACTTCGAGCAGTACTTC
CSARGRGLHFEQYF
>16|.|TRBV27|TRBD2|TRBJ2-5
TGTGCCAGCAGTTTGTGTGTAGCGGGAGGACTGGAGACCCAGTACTTC
CASSLCVAGGLETQYF
>13|few|TRBV12-3/TRBV12-4|TRBD1|TRBJ1-2
TGTGCCAGCAGCCCGACAGGGCTTTATGGCTACACCTTC
CASSPTGLYGYTF
>15|.|TRBV29-1|.|TRBJ2-7
TGCAGCGTTGGATATTGGGGAGCGACCACCTACGAGCAGTACTTC
CSVGYWGATTYEQYF
>16|.|TRBV7-3|TRBD2|TRBJ2-3
TGTGCCAGCAGCTTAACTGGGCGGGAGTCGACAGATACGCAGTATTTT
CASSLTGRESTDTQYF
>14|few|TRBV5-1|.|TRBJ2-5
TGCGCCAGCAGCTTGGAGGGTTATGAGGAGACCCAGTACTTC
CASSLEGYEETQYF
>15|.|TRBV5-1|TRBD2|TRBJ2-2
TGCGCCAGCAGCCTAGTGACTAGCGGGACCGGGGAGCTGTTTTTT
CASSLVTSGTGELFF
>15|.|TRBV4-1|.|TRBJ2-3
TGCGCCAGCAGCCAAGATGGAGCCGGCCCAGATACGCAGTATTTT
CASSQDGAGPDTQYF
>15|.|TRBV2|.|TRBJ1-5
TGTGCCAGCAGGTACCCGGGAGGGAGCAATCAGCCCCAGCATTTT
CASRYPGGSNQPQHF
>13|.|TRBV6-5|.|TRBJ2-5
TGTGCCAGCGGGCGTCTGGGGGTCGATGAGCAGTACTTC
CASGRLGVDEQYF
>14|few|TRBV20-1|TRBD2|TRBJ2-1
TGCAGTGCGATAGCGGGAGCGGGGGACAATGAGCAGTTCTTC
CSAIAGAGDNEQFF
>15|few|TRBV4-1|.|TRBJ2-7
TGCGCCAGCAGCCAAGATGTTACAGGCTCCTACGAGCAGTACTTC
CASSQDVTGSYEQYF
>11|.|TRBV10-3|.|TRBJ2-1
TGTGCCATCAAACAGGGATATGAGCAGTTCTTC
CAIKQGYEQFF
>15|few|TRBV28|TRBD2|TRBJ2-3
TGTGCCAGCAGCACCGGGACTAGTCAGGGAGATACGCAGTATTTT
CASSTGTSQGDTQYF
>14|many|TRBV5-1|.|TRBJ2-7
TGTGCCAGCAGCCTCGGGACAAACTCCTACGAGCAGTACTTC
CASSLGTNSYEQYF
>13|.|TRBV4-1|.|TRBJ2-7
TGCGCCAGCAGCGACCAATTAAGCTACGAGCAGTACTTC
CASSDQLSYEQYF
>18|.|TRBV28|TRBD1|TRBJ2-1
TGTGCCAGCACCACGGGACAGGGGTATTGGGGCTCCTACAATGAGCAGTTCTTC
CASTTGQGYWGSYNEQFF
>16|few|TRBV4-2|TRBD2|TRBJ2-7
TGTGCCAGTGCGACCGGTACTAGCGGGAGCTCCTACGAGCAGTACTTC
CASATGTSGSSYEQYF
>15|once|TRBV5-1|.|TRBJ2-3
TGCGCCAGCAGCTTGGCAAGCGGACTACTGGATACGCAGTATTTT
CASSLASGLLDTQYF
>13|few|TRBV27|.|TRBJ2-4
TGTGCCAGCAGTGGGATTGAGGGAAACATTCAGTACTTC
CASSGIEGNIQYF
>14|few|TRBV24-1|.|TRBJ2-1
TGTGCCACCAGTGATTTGGTAAGGGACAATGAGCAGTTCTTC
CATSDLVRDNEQFF
>16|few|TRBV2|.|TRBJ2-1
TGTGCCAGCAGTCCCTGGGGGGACCCCCCTTTCTATGAGCAGTTCTTC
CASSPWGDPPFYEQFF
>15|few|TRBV20-1|TRBD2|TRBJ2-1
TGCAGTGCTAGAGACCCCAGACTAGCGGGAGGTGAGCAGTTCTTC
CSARDPRLAGGEQFF
>13|few|TRBV6-2/TRBV6-3|.|TRBJ2-1
TGTGCCAGCAGTGACTCGAACGTCAATGAGCAGTTCTTC
CASSDSNVNEQFF
>15|few|TRBV7-3|TRBD2|TRBJ2-7
TGTGCCAGCAGCCCCAACGTAGCGGGAGTTGGGGAGCAGTACTTC
CASSPNVAGVGEQYF
>15|.|TRBV10-3|TRBD1|TRBJ1-1
TGTGCCATCAGAGGAAGGACAGGGCCGAACACTGAAGCTTTCTTT
CAIRGRTGPNTEAFF
>15|.|TRBV18|.|TRBJ2-5
TGTGCCAGCTCAGCCGGGATAGGGGGTTCGGAGACCCAGTACTTC
CASSAGIGGSETQYF
>11|.|TRBV21-1|.|TRBJ1-5
TGTGCCAGCAGCATGGACCAGCCCCAGCATTTT
CASSMDQPQHF
>15|few|TRBV7-2|.|TRBJ1-4
TGTGCCAGCAGCCCCTCCGGGACGGGAAATGAAAAACTGTTTTTT
CASSPSGTGNEKLFF
>13|few|TRBV5-5|.|TRBJ2-7
TGTGCCAGCAGCTTTCTTCTAGGGTACGAGCAGTACTTC
CASSFLLGYEQYF
>16|.|TRBV29-1|.|TRBJ1-5
TGCAGCGTTGCGGAACAGGGTTATCAAGGGGATCAGCCCCAGCATTTT
CSVAEQGYQGDQPQHF
>18|.|TRBV12-3/TRBV12-4|TRBD2|TRBJ2-5
TGTGCCAGCAGTTGGGTGGGGGCTGGAGCGGGGGCCCCGATCGGGCAGTACTTC
CASSWVGAGAGAPIGQYF
>13|few|TRBV10-3|.|TRBJ2-3
TGTGCCATCAGTGAAGGTAGCACAGATACGCAGTATTTT
CAISEGSTDTQYF
>13|few|TRBV29-1|.|TRBJ2-5
TGCAGCGTTTTAACTAGACTTACGGGGACCCAGTACTTC
CSVLTRLTGTQYF
>13|once|TRBV20-1|TRBD1|TRBJ1-4
TGCAGTGCGGGACAGGGAGGGATTGAAAAACTGTTTTTT
CSAGQGGIEKLFF